This TCR beta chain is drawn from a study of cytomegalovirus exposure and HLA in healthy donors. V shed 7 bases and J shed 0 bases, with 19 bases lying between them. Per the germline V gene, CDR1 is KGHSH and CDR2 is LQKENI. CDR3 size: 17 residues. PCR amplification relied on 60 Vbeta primers (plus 13 Jbeta primers). Generated by immunoSEQ multiplex PCR, the TCRdb table keeps only in-frame clones and is missing some. Here the sample spans some 220,000 clones, 70% to 80% being singletons. Specimen: PBMCs. This sequence was found in a woman aged 60-75 years in good health and CMV-seropositive. The chain couples TRBV18 to TRBJ2-1, with D maybe TRBD1 (5 bases). This chain's CDR3 is CASFTGYFDSSYNEQFF. DNA of the CDR3: TGTGCCAGCTTCACCGGTTATTTCGACAGCTCCTACAATGAGCAGTTCTTC.